Below, 13 T cell receptor beta chains from the same sample are listed, as sequenced in a study of OX40 agonist ivuxolimab in advanced cancers. Libraries came from the immunoSEQ multiplex PCR assay. Drawn from immuneACCESS, this table holds only the in-frame rearrangements with V and J called that TCRdb kept. Clones are partly lost; checked studies trace under half to an unresolved V gene and leave the rest unexplained. Counted in this sample were 70,000 to 95,000 clones; roughly 85% of them appeared once. Approximately 4% of the sample comes from the top ten. The sample was CD4+ or CD8+ T cells sorted from blood, taken in a trial of the OX40 agonist ivuxolimab. The source is an adult with an advanced solid tumor such as melanoma, head and neck, liver or kidney cancer.

The chain uses TRBV6-5 and TRBJ1-3, with a tentative D call TRBD1 (6 bases). This CDR3 spans 14 amino acids. V was trimmed by 2 bases and J by 7 bases, leaving 12 bases between them. The germline V gene encodes CDR1 MNHEY and CDR2 SVGAGI. Here the CDR3 DNA reads TGTGCCAGCAGTTACAGGGACACCCGGAACACCATATATTTT. It translates to CASSYRDTRNTIYF.

Remarks on this clone: At one boundary the junction diverges from the germline segment, which might be a read error. The chain has TRBV28 and TRBJ2-5; tentatively, D is TRBD2 (5 bases). CDR1 MDHEN and CDR2 SYDVKM come from the germline V gene. This CDR3 is built from 14 residues. The CDR3 here is CASSSGDFQETQYF. CDR3 DNA: TGTGCAAGCAGCTCCGGGGATTTCCAAGAGACCCAGTACTTC.

This clone was recorded once. The genes are TRBV11-2 and TRBJ2-1; 11 nucleotides match TRBD2. CDR3 length: 16 residues. Germline assignment: CDR1 SGHAT and CDR2 FQNNGV. V gave up 3 bases and J gave up 4 bases; unmatched junction bases: 5. The DNA for the CDR3 is TGTGCCAGCAGCTTGGCCGGGACTAGCGGTTACAATGAGCAGTTCTTC. This encodes CASSLAGTSGYNEQFF.

The chain recombines TRBV25-1 with TRBJ1-1; 7 bases are a match to TRBD1. Germline assignment: CDR1 MGHDK and CDR2 SYGVNS. The CDR3 is 13 amino acids. Germline trimming cut 8 bases from V and 4 bases from J; bases unmatched to any gene: 7. The CDR3 DNA sequence: TGTGCCAGCTGGAGGTCAGGGGGCACTGAAGCTTTCTTT. Its translation is CASWRSGGTEAFF.

This clone was detected only a few times. The rearrangement joins TRBV19 to TRBJ1-2; D unresolved. Germline CDR1 LNHDA, CDR2 SQIVND (reference sequence). The V end was cut by 5 bases, the J end by 9 bases, with 13 bases between. The CDR3 extends over 12 amino acids. In DNA, the CDR3 is TGTGCCAGTAGTCCGGGCCAATGGAGCTACACCTTC. Translating gives CASSPGQWSYTF.

The V call is TRBV4-2, the J call TRBJ2-3, with D hard to call. Per germline, CDR1 LGHNA and CDR2 YNFKEQ. The CDR3 has 15 residues. The V end was cut by 0 bases, the J end by 6 bases, with 13 bases between. CDR3 protein: CASSQDGNQADTQYF. The DNA for the CDR3 is TGTGCCAGCAGCCAAGATGGGAACCAGGCTGATACGCAGTATTTT.

J is TRBJ2-3 and V is TRBV5-5; maybe TRBD2 (5 bases). This CDR3 comprises 15 residues. V was pared by 4 bases and J by 4 bases, with 16 bases between. Germline lookup yields CDR1 SGHKS and CDR2 YYEKEE (reference sequence). The CDR3 bases are TGTGCCAGCAGCCGGGGAGCACCAGCATCAGATACGCAGTATTTT. Protein product: CASSRGAPASDTQYF. Filled out from reference TRBV5-5 and TRBJ2-3, the complete variable domain reads DAGVTQSPTHLIKTRGQQVTLRCSPISGHKSVSWYQQVLGQGPQFIFQYYEKEERGRGNFPDRFSARQFPNYSSELNVNALLLGDSALYLCASSRGAPASDTQYFGPGTRLTVL.

The chain combines TRBV5-1 with TRBJ2-5; tentative D call: TRBD1 (6 bases). Germline values: CDR1 SGHRS, CDR2 YFSETQ. CDR3 size: 15 residues. The V and J ends lost 0 bases and 2 bases respectively, with 11 bases between them. The CDR3 loop is CASSLAGHLQETQYF. The DNA of the CDR3 is TGCGCCAGCAGCTTGGCGGGACACCTACAAGAGACCCAGTACTTC.

The chain recombines TRBV19 with TRBJ2-2; 7 bases match TRBD2. The germline CDR1 and CDR2 sequences are LNHDA and SQIVND (reference sequence). This CDR3 spans 15 amino acids. Trimming at V came to 5 bases and at J to 6 bases, leaving 9 bases not matched to a gene. DNA of the CDR3: TGTGCCAGTAGTCGTGCGGGAGTAGAGGCCGGGGAGCTGTTTTTT. This codes for CASSRAGVEAGELFF.

The chain joins TRBV7-9 to TRBJ1-2; 7 bases are a match to TRBD1. CDR1 and CDR2 (germline): SEHNR, FQNEAQ (reference sequence). The V gene end was trimmed by 0 bases and the J gene end by 6 bases; junction bases not matched to a gene: 10. The CDR3 sequence is 16 residues long. The chain's CDR3 is CASSLAHPGGEDGYTF. CDR3 coding DNA: TGTGCCAGCAGCTTAGCGCATCCAGGGGGAGAGGATGGCTACACCTTC.

The CDR3: CASRARDNTEAFF. The CDR3 nucleotides read TGTGCCAGCAGGGCTAGAGATAACACTGAAGCTTTCTTT. The V gene is TRBV11-2, the J gene TRBJ1-1, with unresolved D. V was pared by 6 bases and J by 2 bases, with 10 bases between. CDR3 length equals 13 residues. Germline V gives CDR1 SGHAT, CDR2 FQNNGV.

V and J are TRBV18 and TRBJ2-5, with 9 bases aligning to TRBD1. This CDR3 is built from 15 residues. J lost 1 base, V lost 3 bases, and 3 bases had no gene match. The germline V gene has CDR1 KGHSH and CDR2 LQKENI. The CDR3 loop reads CASSPLDRGQETQYF. The CDR3 DNA follows: TGTGCCAGCTCACCCTTGGACAGGGGCCAAGAGACCCAGTACTTC.

The CDR3: CASKGQGHEQYF. As DNA, the CDR3 is TGTGCCAGCAAAGGACAGGGGCACGAGCAGTACTTC. The J gene is TRBJ2-7, the V gene TRBV2, with 9 bases fitting TRBD1. Germline V gene data show CDR1 as SNHLY and CDR2 as FYNNEI. V lost 7 bases and J lost 5; bases outside the gene matches: 3. This CDR3 spans 12 amino acids.